This T cell receptor beta chain was sequenced for a study of T cell responses to AZD1222 COVID-19 vaccine. Study-wide results and limits: Seropositive status at baseline applied to only 5 or 6 AZD1222 recipients. Donors, mostly white British, included more females; clonal diversity was possibly underestimated.

Concerning this clone itself: The target antigen is unknown.

The method was immunoSEQ multiplex PCR; TCRdb's version includes in-frame clones alone and lacks a portion of them. The sample carries about 140,000 clones, 89% recorded once. Looked up from germline, CDR1 is SGHTA and CDR2 is FQGNSA. This CDR3 comprises 15 residues. V was clipped by 2 bases and J by 0 bases, with 8 bases between them. The chain uses TRBV7-2 and TRBJ1-3, with D tentatively TRBD1 (5 bases). The sequence came from an adult in good health. The sequences come from peripheral blood, collected on day 0 of AZD1222 vaccination. Here the CDR3 reads CASSLWGSSGNTIYF. The DNA for the CDR3 is TGTGCCAGCAGCTTATGGGGCAGCTCTGGAAACACCATATATTTT.